Below are 23 T cell receptor beta chains sequenced from a single sample in a study of metastatic and nonmetastatic thyroid tumors. MiXCR re-clonotyped the PCR reads for TCRdb. The table records 21,000 or so clones, about 18% of them present only once. Before thyroid surgery, none of the patients had received any treatment. Specimen: blood. These receptors all stem from a male donor with papillary thyroid cancer or a benign thyroid nodule (not recorded which). Some clones in this sample may be carry-over from other donors' samples.

This clone showed up many times. CDR3 loop: CASSQDRTGWGGELFF. CDR3 coding DNA: TGCGCCAGCAGCCAAGATAGGACAGGCTGGGGCGGGGAGCTGTTTTTT. The genes are TRBV4-1 and TRBJ2-2; 7 nucleotides agree with TRBD1. The germline gives CDR1 MGHRA, CDR2 YSYEKL. This CDR3 is built from 16 residues. V was clipped by 0 bases and J by 7 bases; unmatched bases: 8.

This clone was counted a few times. This may arise from a read error, as a much more abundant clone is one base away. The chain is built from TRBV7-6 and TRBJ2-1; 7 bases map to TRBD2. Germline values: CDR1 SGHVS, CDR2 FNYEAQ. This CDR3 is 11 amino acids long. The CDR3 loop reads CAGSPGLRQFF. Here the CDR3 DNA reads TGTGCCGGCAGTCCGGGACTACGGCAGTTCTTC.

The gene calls are TRBV3-1 and TRBJ2-2; D not certain. CDR1 and CDR2 (germline): LGHDT, YNNKEL (reference sequence). This CDR3 contains 13 residues. V lost 1 base and J lost 7, with 7 bases in between. The DNA for the CDR3 is TGTGCCAGCAGCCAAGTTAGCAGCGGGGAGCTGTTTTTT. This sequence encodes CASSQVSSGELFF.

This clone was seen a few times. The chain employs TRBV5-4 and TRBJ2-2; no clear D. CDR3 size: 12 residues. The ends were cut back, 5 bases at V and 4 bases at J, with 6 bases in the middle. Per the germline V gene, CDR1 is SGHNT and CDR2 is YYREEE (reference sequence). This CDR3 is CASRARTGELFF. CDR3 sequence (DNA): TGTGCCAGCAGGGCTCGCACCGGGGAGCTGTTTTTT.

At least ten counts were recorded for this clone. The chain carries TRBV5-6 and TRBJ2-5; 8 bases are shared with TRBD2. Looked up from germline, CDR1 is SGHDT and CDR2 is YYEEEE. CDR3 length: 15 residues. The V segment lost 0 bases and the J segment 4 bases; nucleotides outside the gene matches: 5. Here the CDR3 reads CASSLAAGGGETQYF. The CDR3 bases are TGTGCCAGCAGCTTGGCGGCGGGGGGCGGAGAGACCCAGTACTTC.

The chain links TRBV6-4 to TRBJ2-7, with D unclear. Per the germline V gene, CDR1 is MRHNA and CDR2 is SNTAGT. The CDR3 covers 10 residues. V was pared by 6 bases and J by 3 bases, with 3 bases between. The CDR3 coding sequence is TGTGCCAGCAGCCTCTACGAGCAGTACTTC. Its translation is CASSLYEQYF.

This clone ranks as medium-sized. The chain uses TRBV5-1 and TRBJ1-1, with 7 bases lining up with TRBD1. The V gene's germline CDR1 is SGHRS and CDR2 YFSETQ. The CDR3 loop spans 16 amino acids. J lost 0 bases, V lost 3 bases, and 8 bases had no gene match. CDR3: CASSSSPGQLNTEAFF. DNA of the CDR3: TGCGCCAGCAGCTCTTCGCCGGGACAGCTGAACACTGAAGCTTTCTTT. The full variable domain, with the rest looked up from reference TRBV5-1 and TRBJ1-1, is KAGVTQTPRYLIKTRGQQVTLSCSPISGHRSVSWYQQTPGQGLQFLFEYFSETQRNKGNFPGRFSGRQFSNSRSEMNVSTLELGDSALYLCASSSSPGQLNTEAFFGQGTRLTVV.

This clone has just a few counts. A much larger clone differs from this one at a single base, so this may be a read error. The V and J genes are TRBV29-1 and TRBJ1-2; D possibly corresponds to TRBD1 (5 bases). This CDR3 has 10 residues. Trimming pared 3 bases from V and 11 bases from J, leaving 10 bases between. The germline gives CDR1 SQVTM, CDR2 ANQGSEA. CDR3 bases: TGCAGCGTTGAGACAGTTGGATACACCTTC. As protein: CSVETVGYTF.

This clone was found a few times. This chain connects TRBV28 to TRBJ2-6, with D uncertain. Germline V CDR1 and CDR2: MDHEN, SYDVKM. This CDR3 contains 18 residues. V dropped 4 bases and J dropped 1 base, with 17 bases sitting between them. CDR3 residues: CASSSPCYGRSGANVLTF. The CDR3 DNA follows: TGTGCCAGCAGTTCGCCCTGCTATGGCAGGTCTGGGGCCAACGTCCTGACTTTC.

This clone rates as medium-sized. The chain couples TRBV6-1 to TRBJ2-7, with 13 positions matching TRBD2. The V gene end was trimmed by 6 bases and the J gene end by 6 bases; junction bases not matched to a gene: 8. The germline V gene has CDR1 MNHNS and CDR2 SASEGT. CDR3 length: 15 residues. The DNA for the CDR3 is TGTGCCAGCAGGTCGGGACTAGCGGGACCCGCCGAGCAGTACTTC. Protein sequence: CASRSGLAGPAEQYF.

This clone was detected many times. The chain couples TRBV28 to TRBJ2-7, with a tentative D call TRBD1 (5 bases). V was shortened by 3 bases and J by 3 bases, with 15 bases between the two germline ends. CDR3 size: 15 residues. Germline CDR1 MDHEN, CDR2 SYDVKM. The CDR3 spells CASSLGGRVLYEQYF. The CDR3 DNA is TGTGCCAGCAGTTTGGGTGGCAGGGTACTCTACGAGCAGTACTTC.

As regards this clone: A much larger clone lies a single base off, so this may be a read error. Other nucleotide sequences from this sample produce the same CDR3. The V and J genes are TRBV7-9 and TRBJ2-4, with D possibly TRBD1 on 6 matching bases. This CDR3 region has 16 residues. CDR1 and CDR2 from the germline V gene are SEHNR and FQNEAQ (reference sequence). This CDR3 is CASSYIQGGAKNIQYF. CDR3 in DNA: TGCGCCAGCAGCTACATACAGGGTGGGGCCAAAAACATTCAGTACTTC.

This clone was observed at least ten times. V is TRBV5-6 and J is TRBJ1-4, with D tentatively TRBD1 (5 bases). CDR1 is SGHDT and CDR2 is YYEEEE in the germline V gene. The ends were cut back, 4 bases at V and 4 bases at J, with 14 bases in the middle. This CDR3 has 15 residues. CDR3 in amino acids: CASSRGPTDNEKLFF. DNA for the CDR3: TGTGCCAGCAGCAGGGGCCCAACCGATAATGAAAAACTGTTTTTT.

In its sample, this clone is large (0.1 to 1%). The rearrangement links TRBV27 to TRBJ2-7, with D hard to call. V lost 1 base to trimming and J lost 6 bases, with 16 bases between them. Germline CDR1 reads MNHEY; CDR2 reads SMNVEV (reference sequence). The CDR3 extends over 15 amino acids. CDR3 bases: TGTGCCAGCAGTTTATATTTGTTGGCACCCCCCGAGCAGTACTTC. Its translation: CASSLYLLAPPEQYF.

A word on this clone: The germline gene is not matched at one end of the junction; a read error may be the cause. V usage is TRBV6-1 and J usage is TRBJ1-5; TRBD1 agrees at 7 bases. CDR1 and CDR2 (germline): MNHNS, SASEGT. The CDR3 loop spans 17 amino acids. The CDR3 coding sequence is TGTGCCAGCAGTGAAGACGCAGGGGGTATGGATAATCAGCCCAAGAATTTT. It translates to CASSEDAGGMDNQPKNF.

This clone was detected a few times. This chain connects TRBV6-1 to TRBJ2-3; D may match TRBD1 or TRBD2 (6 bases each). Germline values: CDR1 MNHNS, CDR2 SASEGT. Trimming pared 6 bases from V and 2 bases from J, leaving 12 bases between. There are 14 residues in the CDR3. CDR3 protein: CASRRDIATDTQYF. CDR3 in DNA: TGTGCCAGCAGGCGGGACATTGCCACAGATACGCAGTATTTT.

The sample holds one count of this clone. The rearrangement joins TRBV5-1 to TRBJ1-1, with TRBD1 identical over 7 bases. V lost 4 bases to trimming and J lost 5 bases; unmatched junction nucleotides: 14. The CDR3 runs 16 residues. Germline V gene lookup returns CDR1 SGHRS and CDR2 YFSETQ. The CDR3 loop reads CASSRTGELKRTEAFF. CDR3 in DNA: TGCGCCAGCAGCAGAACAGGGGAATTAAAGAGGACTGAAGCTTTCTTT.

This clone was observed a handful of times. Being one base from a much bigger clone, this may be a read error. The sample has other DNA sequences that encode this CDR3 too. J is TRBJ1-2 and V is TRBV29-1; D is ambiguous. There are 12 residues in the CDR3. The germline V and J ends were trimmed by 6 bases and 8 bases, with 16 bases remaining between them. The germline V gene encodes CDR1 SQVTM and CDR2 ANQGSEA. The CDR3, as DNA: TGCAGCGTGCTGGGTAGTAGCCTGGGCTACACCTTC. Its protein is CSVLGSSLGYTF.

By share of the sample, this clone is medium-sized. This sample also contains other DNA sequences that code for the same CDR3. CDR3 in amino acids: CASSPAVPNTGELFF. The CDR3 nucleotides are TGTGCCAGCAGCCCGGCTGTGCCGAACACCGGGGAGCTGTTTTTT. The V and J genes are TRBV12-3 or TRBV12-4 and TRBJ2-2; D ambiguous. The CDR3 length is 15 residues. Trimming took off 6 bases at V and 0 bases at J, with 11 bases between the two ends.

This clone is medium-sized by share. The chain links TRBV28 to TRBJ2-7; maybe TRBD2 (5 bases). Trimming shortened V by 7 bases and J by 2 bases, and 12 bases separated the two germline ends. This CDR3 is 13 amino acids long. Per germline, CDR1 MDHEN and CDR2 SYDVKM. CDR3 amino acids: CASTSGIPYEQYF. The CDR3 DNA follows: TGTGCCAGCACTTCCGGGATCCCCTACGAGCAGTACTTC.

There are a few counts of this clone. CDR3 DNA sequence: TGTGCCACCTCAGCGACAGGGAGGGCCTATGGCTACACCTTC. Amino acids: CATSATGRAYGYTF. This sequence joins TRBV2 and TRBJ1-2; 7 bases are shared with TRBD1. Germline CDR1 and CDR2: SNHLY and FYNNEI. Trimming took 10 bases from V and 4 from J; bases not matched to a gene: 12. The CDR3 extends over 14 amino acids.

This chain connects TRBV4-1 to TRBJ1-1, with D uncertain. The germline V gene has CDR1 MGHRA and CDR2 YSYEKL. The CDR3 runs to 15 residues. V lost 2 bases and J 1 base, leaving 11 bases between the germline ends. CDR3 nucleotides: TGCGCCAGCAGCCAATTGTGGGCGCGGAACACTGAAGCTTTCTTT. Residues: CASSQLWARNTEAFF.

V usage is TRBV5-1 and J usage is TRBJ2-7; 9 bases are shared with TRBD2. This CDR3 is built from 16 residues. CDR1 and CDR2 (germline): SGHRS, YFSETQ. V shed 4 bases and J 4 bases; nucleotides not matched to a gene: 12. CDR3 region: CASSTGGSGSRYEQYF. The CDR3 DNA reads as TGCGCCAGCAGCACCGGAGGTAGCGGGAGTAGGTACGAGCAGTACTTC.